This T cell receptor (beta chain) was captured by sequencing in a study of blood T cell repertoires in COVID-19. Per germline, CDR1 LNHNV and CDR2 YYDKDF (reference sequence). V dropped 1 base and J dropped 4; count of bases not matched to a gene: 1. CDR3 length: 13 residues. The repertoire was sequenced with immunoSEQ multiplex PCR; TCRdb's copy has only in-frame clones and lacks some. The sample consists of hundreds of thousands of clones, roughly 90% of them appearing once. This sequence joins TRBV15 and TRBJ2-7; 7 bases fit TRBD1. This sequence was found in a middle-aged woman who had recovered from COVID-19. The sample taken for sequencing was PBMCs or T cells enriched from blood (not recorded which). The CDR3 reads CATSRATGYEQYF. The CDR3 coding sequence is TGTGCCACCAGCAGAGCGACAGGGTACGAGCAGTACTTC. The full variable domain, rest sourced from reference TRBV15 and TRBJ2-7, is DAMVIQNPRYQVTQFGKPVTLSCSQTLNHNVMYWYQQKSSQAPKLLFHYYDKDFNNEADTPDNFQSRRPNTSFCFLDIRSPGLGDTAMYLCATSRATGYEQYFGPGTRLTVT.